The T cell receptor (beta chain) described here comes from a study of OX40 agonist ivuxolimab in advanced cancers. Study-level findings and limits: At 0.1-3.0 mg/kg, partial responders had clonal expansion among the lowest observed. In a subset of nonresponders, normalized T-cell clonal expansion was also low.

The CDR3 spans 16 residues. V shed 0 bases and J shed 3 bases, with 12 bases lying between them. Per germline, CDR1 SGHKS and CDR2 YYEKEE (reference sequence). This clone was counted between two and nine times. Its antigen is unknown. Clones were sequenced by immunoSEQ multiplex PCR, and TCRdb holds only the in-frame ones, with some missing. Counted here are 80,000 to 95,000 clones, around 88% occurring once; the ten biggest clones make up about 1.3%. Blood sampling took place at baseline, cycle 4 day 1, and cycle 7 day 1. This chain links TRBV5-5 with TRBJ1-4; unclear D gene. This TCR came from an adult with an advanced solid tumor such as melanoma, head and neck, liver or kidney cancer. Here the sequenced sample was CD4+ or CD8+ T cells sorted from blood, taken in a trial of the OX40 agonist ivuxolimab. The CDR3 sequence: CASSLETGNPNEKLFF. The CDR3 bases are TGTGCCAGCAGCTTGGAGACGGGAAACCCTAATGAAAAACTGTTTTTT. The entire variable domain, with the rest obtained from reference TRBV5-5 and TRBJ1-4, is as follows: DAGVTQSPTHLIKTRGQQVTLRCSPISGHKSVSWYQQVLGQGPQFIFQYYEKEERGRGNFPDRFSARQFPNYSSELNVNALLLGDSALYLCASSLETGNPNEKLFFGSGTQLSVL.